This T cell receptor (beta chain) was identified in a study of blood T cells in healthy people across ages. The use of a sample-barcoded 5' primer and a J-beta primer mix characterized a second PCR of roughly 7 to 11 cycles. TCRdb independently ran MiXCR on the 5' RACE reads; one entry per CDR3 protein. This table has about 1.5 million distinct CDR3 sequences, about 45% appearing once. In its sample, this clonotype was seen a few times. The source of this sequence is a woman in her late teens or twenties in good health. The sequencing sample was made of blood.

The CDR3 protein is CASSYTGGPGNEQFF. CDR3 DNA sequence: TGTGCCAGCAGTTACACGGGGGGGCCGGGCAATGAGCAGTTCTTC. The chain combines TRBV6-2 or TRBV6-3 with TRBJ2-1; 8 positions agree with TRBD2. The J segment lost 6 bases and the V segment lost 2 bases, leaving 6 bases of the junction unmatched. The CDR3 contains 15 residues. Germline-derived CDR1 and CDR2 are MNHEY and SVGEGT.